The sequence of this T cell receptor (beta chain) was determined in a study of identifying expanded T cells in peripheral blood. Profiled with immunoSEQ multiplex PCR; TCRdb holds only in-frame clones, not every one. Found here are approximately 81,000 clones, about four fifths of them singletons; the top ten hold 20%. As concerns this clone: Its antigen is not known.

No infections or other immune events were documented during collection. V lost 8 bases to trimming and J lost 4 bases; unmatched junction nucleotides: 5. Germline lookup yields CDR1 SGHDN and CDR2 FVKESK. The CDR3 is 14 residues long. Study-level findings and limits: Differentially abundant clones: around 1.2 between replicates, approximately 16 at roughly 13 days, 19 to 20 at four. Across healthy donors, higher total template counts meant significantly greater approximately 2-week count variance.

This rearrangement joins TRBV14 to TRBJ2-1; the match to TRBD2 covers 10 bases. The TCR was taken from a person aged 18 to 69 in good health. The sequencing sample was made of blood. CDR3 in amino acids: CASEGLADYNEQFF. For the CDR3, the DNA is TGTGCCAGCGAAGGACTAGCGGATTACAATGAGCAGTTCTTC.